The text below deals with one T cell receptor (beta chain). This entry is derived from a study of blood T cell repertoires in COVID-19. Looking at the study overall: Specimens from acute and convalescent COVID-19 originated in the United States, Italy and Spain. T cells, B-cell-depleted T cells, or PBMCs supplied cDNA or gDNA.

Clones were read by immunoSEQ multiplex PCR, and TCRdb kept only the in-frame ones, dropping some. The sample comprises 300,000 to 400,000 clones, more than 75% of which are singletons, and over 6% rests with the top ten. Germline-derived CDR1 and CDR2 are ENHRY and SYGVKD. Trimming pared 0 bases from V and 3 bases from J, leaving 5 bases between. This CDR3 is built from 13 residues. Seattle-derived patients entered the study during active infection and were followed longitudinally. Specimen: peripheral blood. The receptor's source is a woman in her forties or fifties with COVID-19, enrolled during active disease. V and J are TRBV10-3 and TRBJ1-2; D call uncertain. The chain's CDR3 is CAISESSDYGYTF. DNA of the CDR3: TGTGCCATCAGTGAGTCGAGTGACTATGGCTACACCTTC.